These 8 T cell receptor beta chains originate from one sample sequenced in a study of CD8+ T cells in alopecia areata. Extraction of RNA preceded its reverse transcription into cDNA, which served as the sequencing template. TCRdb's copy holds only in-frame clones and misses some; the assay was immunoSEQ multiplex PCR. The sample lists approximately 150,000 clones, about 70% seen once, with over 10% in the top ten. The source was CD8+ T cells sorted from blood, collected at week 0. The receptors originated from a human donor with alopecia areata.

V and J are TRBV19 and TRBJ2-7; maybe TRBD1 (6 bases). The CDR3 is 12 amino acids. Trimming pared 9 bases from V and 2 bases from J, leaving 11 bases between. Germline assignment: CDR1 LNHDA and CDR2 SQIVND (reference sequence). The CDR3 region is CASRGETYEQYF. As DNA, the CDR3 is TGTGCCAGCAGGGGTGAAACCTACGAGCAGTACTTC.

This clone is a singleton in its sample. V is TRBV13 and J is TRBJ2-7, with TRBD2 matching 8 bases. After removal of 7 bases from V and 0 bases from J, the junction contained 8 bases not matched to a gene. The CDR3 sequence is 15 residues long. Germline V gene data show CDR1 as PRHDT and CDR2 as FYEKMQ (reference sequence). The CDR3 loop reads CASNGAGATSYEQYF. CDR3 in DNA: TGTGCCAGCAACGGAGCGGGGGCCACCTCCTACGAGCAGTACTTC. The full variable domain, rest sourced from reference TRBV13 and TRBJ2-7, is AAGVIQSPRHLIKEKRETATLKCYPIPRHDTVYWYQQGPGQDPQFLISFYEKMQSDKGSIPDRFSAQQFSDYHSELNMSSLELGDSALYFCASNGAGATSYEQYFGPGTRLTVT.

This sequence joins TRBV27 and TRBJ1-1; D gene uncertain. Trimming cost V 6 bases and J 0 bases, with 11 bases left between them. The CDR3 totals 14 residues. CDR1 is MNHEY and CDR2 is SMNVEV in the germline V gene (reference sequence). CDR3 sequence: CASREGRLNTEAFF. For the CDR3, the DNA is TGTGCCAGCAGAGAAGGACGTCTGAACACTGAAGCTTTCTTT.

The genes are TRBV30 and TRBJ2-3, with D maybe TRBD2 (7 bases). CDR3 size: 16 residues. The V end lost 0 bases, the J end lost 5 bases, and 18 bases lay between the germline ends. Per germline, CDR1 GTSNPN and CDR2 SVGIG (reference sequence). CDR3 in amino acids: CAWSVIGGLGEDTQYF. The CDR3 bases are TGTGCCTGGAGTGTGATCGGGGGGCTGGGTGAAGATACGCAGTATTTT.

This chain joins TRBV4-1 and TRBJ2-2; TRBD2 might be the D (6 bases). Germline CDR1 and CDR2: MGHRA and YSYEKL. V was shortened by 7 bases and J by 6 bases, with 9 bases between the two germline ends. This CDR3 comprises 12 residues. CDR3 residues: CASTGEAGELFF. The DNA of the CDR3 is TGCGCCAGCACCGGGGAGGCCGGGGAGCTGTTTTTT.

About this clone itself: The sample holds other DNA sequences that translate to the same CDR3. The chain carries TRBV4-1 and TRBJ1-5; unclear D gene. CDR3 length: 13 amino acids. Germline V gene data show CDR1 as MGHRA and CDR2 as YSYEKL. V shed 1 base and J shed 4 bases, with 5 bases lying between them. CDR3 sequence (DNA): TGCGCCAGCAGCCAAGTAGGAAATCAGCCCCAGCATTTT. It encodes CASSQVGNQPQHF.

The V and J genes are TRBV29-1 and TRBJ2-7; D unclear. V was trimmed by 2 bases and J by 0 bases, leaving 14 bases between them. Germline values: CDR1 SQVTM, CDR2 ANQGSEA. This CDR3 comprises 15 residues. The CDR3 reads CSVEFPNGVSYEQYF. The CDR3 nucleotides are TGCAGCGTTGAATTTCCGAACGGCGTCTCCTACGAGCAGTACTTC.

Here the CDR3 reads CASSYLAVQETQYF. The CDR3 bases are TGTGCCAGCAGCTACCTAGCGGTGCAAGAGACCCAGTACTTC. The V call is TRBV7-2, the J call TRBJ2-5, with 7 bases lining up with TRBD2. This CDR3 comprises 14 residues. The V and J ends lost 4 bases and 2 bases, in that order; junction bases with no gene match: 4. Germline CDR1 reads SGHTA; CDR2 reads FQGNSA.